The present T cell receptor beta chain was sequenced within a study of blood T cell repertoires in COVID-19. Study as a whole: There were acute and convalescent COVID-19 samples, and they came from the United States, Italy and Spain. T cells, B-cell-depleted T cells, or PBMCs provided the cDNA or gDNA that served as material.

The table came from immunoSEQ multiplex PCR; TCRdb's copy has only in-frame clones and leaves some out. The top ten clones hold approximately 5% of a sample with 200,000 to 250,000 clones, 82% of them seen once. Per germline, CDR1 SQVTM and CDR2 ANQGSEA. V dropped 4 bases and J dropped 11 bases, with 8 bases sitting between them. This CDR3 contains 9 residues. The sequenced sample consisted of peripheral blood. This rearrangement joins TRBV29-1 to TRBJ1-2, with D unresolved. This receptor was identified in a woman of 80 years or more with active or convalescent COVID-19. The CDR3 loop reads CSVGAGYTF. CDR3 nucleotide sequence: TGCAGCGTTGGGGCGGGGTACACCTTC.